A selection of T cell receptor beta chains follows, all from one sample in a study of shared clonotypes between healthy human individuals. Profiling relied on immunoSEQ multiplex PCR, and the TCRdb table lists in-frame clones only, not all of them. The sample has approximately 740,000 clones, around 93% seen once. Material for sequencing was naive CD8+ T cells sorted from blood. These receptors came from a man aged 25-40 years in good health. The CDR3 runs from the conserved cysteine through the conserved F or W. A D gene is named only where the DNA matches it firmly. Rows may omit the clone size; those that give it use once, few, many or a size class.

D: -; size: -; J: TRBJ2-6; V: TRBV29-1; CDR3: CSVEIYDRKAGANVLTF; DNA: TGCAGCGTTGAAATTTATGACAGAAAGGCTGGGGCCAACGTCCTGACTTTC
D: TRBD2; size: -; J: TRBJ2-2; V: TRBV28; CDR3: CASSSPGLAGGPIDGELFF; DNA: TGTGCCAGCAGTTCACCGGGACTAGCGGGAGGGCCTATAGACGGGGAGCTGTTTTTT
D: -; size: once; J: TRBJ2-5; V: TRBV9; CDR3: CASSVAGRTETQYF; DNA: TGTGCCAGCAGCGTAGCTGGGAGAACAGAGACCCAGTACTTC
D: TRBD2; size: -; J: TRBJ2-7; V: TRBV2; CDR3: CASRPGLAYESSYEQYF; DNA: TGTGCCAGCAGGCCGGGACTAGCGTACGAGAGCTCCTACGAGCAGTACTTC
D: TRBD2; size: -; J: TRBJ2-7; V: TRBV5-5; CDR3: CASSLGLAGYGQYF; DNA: TGTGCCAGCAGCCTGGGACTAGCGGGGTACGGTCAGTACTTC
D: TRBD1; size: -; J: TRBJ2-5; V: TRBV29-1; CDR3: CSVEMGDRGSRETQYF; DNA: TGCAGCGTTGAGATGGGGGACAGGGGGTCTAGGGAGACCCAGTACTTC
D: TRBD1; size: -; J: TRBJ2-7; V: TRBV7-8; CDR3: CASSLVPGQGTLYEQYF; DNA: TGTGCCAGCAGCTTAGTGCCGGGACAGGGGACCCTATACGAGCAGTACTTC
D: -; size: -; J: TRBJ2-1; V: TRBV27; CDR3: CASSLSGGLLIYEQFF; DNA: TGTGCCAGCAGTTTATCAGGCGGACTGTTGATTTATGAGCAGTTCTTC
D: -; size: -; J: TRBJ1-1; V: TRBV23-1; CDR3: CASSSWTTLKGTEAFF; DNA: TGCGCCAGCAGTTCCTGGACAACCCTGAAAGGAACTGAAGCTTTCTTT
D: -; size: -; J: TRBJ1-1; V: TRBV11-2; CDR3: CASSLAGFSEAFF; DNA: TGTGCCAGCAGCTTAGCAGGGTTTAGTGAAGCTTTCTTT
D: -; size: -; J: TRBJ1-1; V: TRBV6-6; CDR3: CASSYSGGTEAFF; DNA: TGTGCCAGCAGTTACTCGGGGGGCACTGAAGCTTTCTTT
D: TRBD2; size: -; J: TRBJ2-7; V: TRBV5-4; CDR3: CASSVQSGTPLPGEQYF; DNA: TGTGCCAGCAGCGTCCAAAGCGGGACCCCCCTCCCCGGCGAGCAGTACTTC
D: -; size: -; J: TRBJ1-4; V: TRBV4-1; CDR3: CASSQAGGAGGPVTNEKLFF; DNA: TGCGCCAGCAGCCAAGCGGGGGGTGCAGGAGGGCCCGTGACTAATGAAAAACTGTTTTTT
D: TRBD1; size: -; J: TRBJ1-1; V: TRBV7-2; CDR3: CASSLHTGARTEAFF; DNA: TGTGCCAGCAGCCTACACACAGGGGCGAGGACTGAAGCTTTCTTT
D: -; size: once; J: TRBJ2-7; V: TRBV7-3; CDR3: CASSLGPNPTGEQYF; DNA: TGTGCCAGCAGCTTAGGGCCAAACCCTACCGGGGAGCAGTACTTC
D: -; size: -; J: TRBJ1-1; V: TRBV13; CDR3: CASSLNTEAFF; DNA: TGTGCCAGCAGTCTTAACACTGAAGCTTTCTTT
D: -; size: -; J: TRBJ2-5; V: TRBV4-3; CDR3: CASSQERLATQRGEETQYF; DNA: TGCGCCAGCAGCCAAGAGAGGCTAGCGACCCAACGCGGGGAAGAGACCCAGTACTTC
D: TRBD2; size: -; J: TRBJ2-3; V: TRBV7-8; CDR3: CASSLLAGEGDTQYF; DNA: TGTGCCAGCAGCCTGCTAGCGGGAGAAGGGGATACGCAGTATTTT
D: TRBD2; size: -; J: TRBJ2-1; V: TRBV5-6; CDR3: CASSSGLAGGRYNNEQFF; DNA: TGTGCCAGCAGTTCGGGACTAGCGGGAGGGCGCTACAACAATGAGCAGTTCTTC
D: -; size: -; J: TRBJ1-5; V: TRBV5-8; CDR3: CASSPDSFNQPQHF; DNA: TGTGCCAGCAGCCCCGACAGTTTCAATCAGCCCCAGCATTTT
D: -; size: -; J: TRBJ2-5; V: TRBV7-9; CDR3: CASSLTGSQETQYF; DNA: TGTGCCAGCAGCCTCACAGGGAGCCAAGAGACCCAGTACTTC
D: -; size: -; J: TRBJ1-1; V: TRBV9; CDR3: CASSVGREKEGAFF; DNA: TGTGCCAGCAGCGTAGGACGGGAAAAAGAAGGAGCTTTCTTT
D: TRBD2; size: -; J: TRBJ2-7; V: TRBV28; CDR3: CASSDPGLAGVEQYF; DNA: TGTGCCAGCAGTGATCCGGGACTAGCGGGAGTCGAGCAGTACTTC
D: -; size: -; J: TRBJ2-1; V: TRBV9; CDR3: CASSVAGGRNEQFF; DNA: TGTGCCAGCAGCGTAGCAGGGGGGCGGAATGAGCAGTTCTTC
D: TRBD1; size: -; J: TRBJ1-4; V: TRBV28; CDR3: CASSLARGSLGEKLFF; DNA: TGTGCCAGCAGTTTAGCCAGGGGGTCACTTGGGGAAAAACTGTTTTTT
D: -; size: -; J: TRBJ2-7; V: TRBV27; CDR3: CASSLALVPGNAYEQYF; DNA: TGTGCCAGCAGTTTAGCCCTGGTTCCGGGGAACGCCTACGAGCAGTACTTC
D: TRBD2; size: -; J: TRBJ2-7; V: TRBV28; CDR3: CVASGRGEQYF; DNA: TGTGTCGCTAGCGGGAGAGGGGAGCAGTACTTC
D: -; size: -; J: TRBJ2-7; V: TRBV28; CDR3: CASSARDLAYEQYF; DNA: TGTGCCAGCAGTGCTCGGGACTTAGCCTACGAGCAGTACTTC
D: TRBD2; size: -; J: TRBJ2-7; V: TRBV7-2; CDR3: CASSHHPTSGVYEQYF; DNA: TGTGCCAGCAGCCACCACCCGACTAGCGGCGTTTACGAGCAGTACTTC
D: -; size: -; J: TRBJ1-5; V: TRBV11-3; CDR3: CASSLAQPQHF; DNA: TGTGCCAGCAGCTTAGCTCAGCCCCAGCATTTT
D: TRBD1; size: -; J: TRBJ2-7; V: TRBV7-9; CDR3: CASSFPPSGTASYEQYF; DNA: TGTGCCAGCAGCTTCCCACCATCCGGGACAGCCTCCTACGAGCAGTACTTC
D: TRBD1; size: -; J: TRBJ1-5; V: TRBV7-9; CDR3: CASSLEQGGNQPQHF; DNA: TGTGCCAGCAGCTTAGAACAGGGGGGCAATCAGCCCCAGCATTTT
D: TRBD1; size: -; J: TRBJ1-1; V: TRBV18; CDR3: CASSESGGTEAFF; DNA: TGTGCCAGCTCAGAATCAGGGGGCACTGAAGCTTTCTTT
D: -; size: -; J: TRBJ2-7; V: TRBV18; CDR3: CASSPSSYEQYF; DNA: TGTGCCAGCTCACCGAGCTCCTACGAGCAGTACTTC
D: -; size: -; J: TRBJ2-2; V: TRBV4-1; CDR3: CASSQVLSTGELFF; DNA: TGCGCCAGCAGCCAAGTCTTAAGCACCGGGGAGCTGTTTTTT
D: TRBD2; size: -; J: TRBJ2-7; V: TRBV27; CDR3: CASRPGLAGYAYEQYF; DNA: TGTGCCAGCAGACCGGGACTAGCGGGATACGCCTACGAGCAGTACTTC
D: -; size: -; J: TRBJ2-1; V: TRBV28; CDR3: CASRSGQFNDEQFF; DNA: TGTGCCAGCCGGTCGGGACAATTCAATGATGAGCAGTTCTTC
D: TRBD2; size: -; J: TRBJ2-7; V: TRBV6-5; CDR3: CASNRAGAGGYEQYF; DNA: TGTGCCAGCAACAGAGCGGGAGCGGGGGGCTACGAGCAGTACTTC
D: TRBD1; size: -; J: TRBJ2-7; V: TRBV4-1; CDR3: CASSHRTGGVEQYF; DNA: TGCGCCAGCAGCCACCGGACAGGGGGTGTCGAGCAGTACTTC
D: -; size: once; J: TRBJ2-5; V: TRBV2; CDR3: CASSGQELTQYF; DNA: TGTGCCAGCAGTGGGCAGGAGCTGACCCAGTACTTC
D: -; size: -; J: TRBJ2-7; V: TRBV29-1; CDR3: CSVEERGDSYEQYF; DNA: TGCAGCGTTGAAGAGCGGGGCGACTCCTACGAGCAGTACTTC
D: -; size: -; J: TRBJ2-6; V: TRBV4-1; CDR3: CASSQVPPANVLTF; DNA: TGCGCCAGCAGCCAAGTTCCCCCGGCCAACGTCCTGACTTTC
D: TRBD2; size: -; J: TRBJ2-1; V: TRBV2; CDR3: CASTRLAGILNEQFF; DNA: TGTGCCAGCACCAGACTAGCGGGGATCCTTAATGAGCAGTTCTTC
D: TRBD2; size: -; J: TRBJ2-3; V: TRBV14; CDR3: CASSQPRLAGDPTDTQYF; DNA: TGTGCCAGCAGCCAACCCAGACTAGCGGGAGATCCCACAGATACGCAGTATTTT
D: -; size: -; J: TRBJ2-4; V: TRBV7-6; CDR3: CASSLLSLGLSKNIQYF; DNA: TGTGCCAGCAGCCTCCTATCCCTGGGACTTTCCAAAAACATTCAGTACTTC
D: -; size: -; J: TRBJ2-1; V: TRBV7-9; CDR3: CASSFPTNEQFF; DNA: TGTGCCAGCAGCTTCCCCACCAATGAGCAGTTCTTC
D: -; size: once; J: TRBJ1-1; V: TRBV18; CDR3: CASSPPVTNLRTEAFF; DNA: TGTGCCAGCTCACCACCGGTAACGAATCTTCGAACTGAAGCTTTCTTT
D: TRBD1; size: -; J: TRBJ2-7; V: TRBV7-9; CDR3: CASSLPGQGYEQYF; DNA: TGTGCCAGCAGCTTACCCGGACAGGGGTACGAGCAGTACTTC
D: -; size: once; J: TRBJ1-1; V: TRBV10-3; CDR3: CAISEGTGLNGAFF; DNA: TGTGCCATCAGTGAAGGGACCGGACTCAACGGGGCTTTCTTT
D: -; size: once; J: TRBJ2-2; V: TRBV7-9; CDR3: CASSFPDRFGELFF; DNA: TGTGCCAGCAGCTTCCCAGACCGTTTCGGGGAGCTGTTTTTT
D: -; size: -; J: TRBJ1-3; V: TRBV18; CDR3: CASSLISGNTIYF; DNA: TGTGCCAGCTCGCTAATCTCAGGAAACACCATATATTTT
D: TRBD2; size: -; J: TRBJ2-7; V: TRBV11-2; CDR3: CASSSLLAGGSGYEQYF; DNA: TGTGCCAGCAGCTCCCTACTAGCGGGAGGGTCCGGCTACGAGCAGTACTTC
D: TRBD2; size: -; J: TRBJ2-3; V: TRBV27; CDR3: CASSLGLAGITDTQYF; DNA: TGTGCCAGCAGTTTAGGACTAGCGGGGATCACAGATACGCAGTATTTT
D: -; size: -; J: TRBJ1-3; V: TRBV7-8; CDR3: CASSLGISGNTIYF; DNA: TGTGCCAGCAGCTTAGGAATCTCTGGAAACACCATATATTTT
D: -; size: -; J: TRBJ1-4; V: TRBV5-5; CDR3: CASRKQGGSNEKLFF; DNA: TGTGCCAGCAGAAAACAAGGGGGAAGTAATGAAAAACTGTTTTTT